This is a list of T cell receptor beta chains from one sample in a study of a mutant IDH1 vaccine in newly diagnosed glioma. The antigens for these receptors are not known. Here immunoSEQ multiplex PCR was the method, and the copy in TCRdb shows in-frame clones only, minus some. The table includes about 51,000 clones, roughly 78% detected once. Here the sequenced sample was PBMCs, taken from a glioma patient whose treatment included an IDH1 peptide vaccine. The receptors originated from a middle-aged woman with glioma. CDR3s include the opening cysteine and the closing phenylalanine or tryptophan. The D gene is left open where the match is weak. Clone size, where shown, is once, few, many, or a class for clones that have expanded.

clone_size: -; d_call: -; j_call: TRBJ1-6; cdr3_length: 12; v_call: TRBV7-9; cdr3_aa: CASSLEDSALHF; cdr3_nt: TGTGCCAGCAGCTTAGAAGATTCGGCCCTCCACTTT
clone_size: once; d_call: -; j_call: TRBJ1-6; cdr3_length: 14; v_call: TRBV4-1; cdr3_aa: CASSPGGLSSPLHF; cdr3_nt: TGCGCCAGCAGCCCTGGGGGGCTGAGCTCACCCCTCCACTTT
clone_size: -; d_call: -; j_call: TRBJ2-3; cdr3_length: 17; v_call: TRBV5-1; cdr3_aa: CASSSRPPGSSGDTQYF; cdr3_nt: TGCGCCAGCAGCTCCCGGCCCCCTGGTTCGTCGGGAGATACGCAGTATTTT
clone_size: -; d_call: TRBD2; j_call: TRBJ2-7; cdr3_length: 16; v_call: TRBV9; cdr3_aa: CASSTGGGGSLGEQYF; cdr3_nt: TGTGCCAGCAGCACGGGAGGGGGGGGCTCCCTTGGCGAGCAGTACTTC
clone_size: -; d_call: TRBD1; j_call: TRBJ2-7; cdr3_length: 15; v_call: TRBV14; cdr3_aa: CASSQRGPYSYEQYF; cdr3_nt: TGTGCCAGCAGCCAGAGGGGGCCCTACTCCTACGAGCAGTACTTC
clone_size: -; d_call: TRBD1; j_call: TRBJ1-1; cdr3_length: 17; v_call: TRBV5-8; cdr3_aa: CASSFATAGGANTEAFF; cdr3_nt: TGTGCCAGCAGCTTCGCGACGGCAGGGGGCGCGAACACTGAAGCTTTCTTT
clone_size: -; d_call: -; j_call: TRBJ1-1; cdr3_length: 12; v_call: TRBV15; cdr3_aa: CATSYTNTEAFF; cdr3_nt: TGTGCCACTTCTTACACGAACACTGAAGCTTTCTTT
clone_size: once; d_call: TRBD1; j_call: TRBJ2-6; cdr3_length: 21; v_call: TRBV27; cdr3_aa: CASSLEGPQGAPASGANVLTF; cdr3_nt: TGTGCCAGCAGTTTAGAGGGTCCACAGGGGGCCCCTGCCTCTGGGGCCAACGTCCTGACTTTC
clone_size: -; d_call: TRBD1; j_call: TRBJ1-1; cdr3_length: 14; v_call: TRBV5-1; cdr3_aa: CASSQGTENTEAFF; cdr3_nt: TGCGCCAGCAGCCAAGGGACAGAGAACACTGAAGCTTTCTTT
clone_size: -; d_call: -; j_call: TRBJ1-2; cdr3_length: 13; v_call: TRBV30; cdr3_aa: CAWSRQSAYGYTF; cdr3_nt: TGTGCCTGGAGTCGTCAGTCAGCCTATGGCTACACCTTC
clone_size: -; d_call: -; j_call: TRBJ1-5; cdr3_length: 13; v_call: TRBV19; cdr3_aa: CASTAAGKQPQHF; cdr3_nt: TGTGCCAGTACCGCCGCAGGGAAGCAGCCCCAGCATTTT
clone_size: -; d_call: -; j_call: TRBJ1-1; cdr3_length: 15; v_call: TRBV5-1; cdr3_aa: CASSFTGNGNTEAFF; cdr3_nt: TGCGCCAGCAGCTTTACAGGGAACGGGAACACTGAAGCTTTCTTT
clone_size: -; d_call: -; j_call: TRBJ1-3; cdr3_length: 15; v_call: TRBV7-6; cdr3_aa: CASSRWGGSGNTIYF; cdr3_nt: TGTGCCAGCAGCCGATGGGGGGGGTCTGGAAACACCATATATTTT
clone_size: -; d_call: TRBD1; j_call: TRBJ2-3; cdr3_length: 19; v_call: TRBV15; cdr3_aa: CATSRDKPGGQGEADTQYF; cdr3_nt: TGTGCCACCAGCAGAGATAAGCCAGGGGGACAGGGGGAGGCAGATACGCAGTATTTT
clone_size: -; d_call: TRBD2; j_call: TRBJ2-1; cdr3_length: 16; v_call: TRBV7-9; cdr3_aa: CASSSYGGASYNEQFF; cdr3_nt: TGTGCCAGCAGCTCATACGGGGGGGCCTCCTACAATGAGCAGTTCTTC
clone_size: -; d_call: -; j_call: TRBJ2-1; cdr3_length: 14; v_call: TRBV7-2; cdr3_aa: CASMGGGYDNEQFF; cdr3_nt: TGTGCCAGCATGGGAGGAGGATACGATAATGAGCAGTTCTTC
clone_size: -; d_call: -; j_call: TRBJ2-1; cdr3_length: 15; v_call: TRBV7-9; cdr3_aa: CASSQAGARQNEQFF; cdr3_nt: TGTGCCAGCAGCCAGGCTGGGGCGCGCCAAAATGAGCAGTTCTTC
clone_size: -; d_call: -; j_call: TRBJ2-6; cdr3_length: 14; v_call: TRBV7-8; cdr3_aa: CASSLRGGANVLTF; cdr3_nt: TGTGCCAGCAGCTTAAGAGGGGGGGCCAACGTCCTGACTTTC
clone_size: -; d_call: TRBD1; j_call: TRBJ1-1; cdr3_length: 14; v_call: TRBV11-2; cdr3_aa: CASSRDRGITEAFF; cdr3_nt: TGTGCCTCCTCCCGGGACAGGGGTATCACTGAAGCTTTCTTT
clone_size: -; d_call: TRBD1; j_call: TRBJ2-5; cdr3_length: 14; v_call: TRBV7-2; cdr3_aa: CASSFDRGTETQYF; cdr3_nt: TGTGCCAGCAGCTTCGACAGGGGGACGGAGACCCAGTACTTC
clone_size: few; d_call: -; j_call: TRBJ1-1; cdr3_length: 14; v_call: TRBV18; cdr3_aa: CASSPNRADTEAFF; cdr3_nt: TGTGCCAGCTCACCTAACAGGGCGGACACTGAAGCTTTCTTT
clone_size: -; d_call: -; j_call: TRBJ1-2; cdr3_length: 14; v_call: TRBV5-1; cdr3_aa: CASTEGAGTYGYTF; cdr3_nt: TGCGCCAGCACCGAAGGGGCAGGGACTTATGGCTACACCTTC
clone_size: -; d_call: -; j_call: TRBJ2-7; cdr3_length: 15; v_call: TRBV27; cdr3_aa: CASSLGGRTPGEQYF; cdr3_nt: TGTGCCAGCAGTTTGGGTGGCCGAACACCCGGCGAGCAGTACTTC
clone_size: once; d_call: -; j_call: TRBJ2-1; cdr3_length: 15; v_call: TRBV9; cdr3_aa: CASSVVGPRNNEQFF; cdr3_nt: TGTGCCAGCAGCGTAGTAGGGCCACGAAACAATGAGCAGTTCTTC
clone_size: -; d_call: TRBD1; j_call: TRBJ2-2; cdr3_length: 16; v_call: TRBV2; cdr3_aa: CASSEGQGVSTGELFF; cdr3_nt: TGTGCCAGCAGTGAAGGACAGGGGGTTTCCACCGGGGAGCTGTTTTTT
clone_size: -; d_call: TRBD2; j_call: TRBJ2-1; cdr3_length: 17; v_call: TRBV19; cdr3_aa: CASSPRTSGGVPHEQFF; cdr3_nt: TGTGCCAGTAGTCCCCGGACTAGCGGGGGGGTCCCCCATGAGCAGTTCTTC
clone_size: medium-sized; d_call: -; j_call: TRBJ1-2; cdr3_length: 15; v_call: TRBV12-5; cdr3_aa: CASGLSGLPSSGYTF; cdr3_nt: TGTGCTAGTGGTTTGTCGGGACTCCCCTCTTCGGGCTACACCTTC
clone_size: -; d_call: -; j_call: TRBJ1-1; cdr3_length: 15; v_call: TRBV7-3; cdr3_aa: CASSLSGPLNTEAFF; cdr3_nt: TGTGCCAGCAGCTTATCGGGCCCCTTGAACACTGAAGCTTTCTTT
clone_size: -; d_call: TRBD1; j_call: TRBJ1-2; cdr3_length: 17; v_call: TRBV30; cdr3_aa: CAWSVKRLRQGRNGYTF; cdr3_nt: TGTGCCTGGAGTGTAAAACGTTTGAGACAGGGAAGGAATGGCTACACCTTC
clone_size: -; d_call: -; j_call: TRBJ1-1; cdr3_length: 15; v_call: TRBV19; cdr3_aa: CASTPREGLSTEAFF; cdr3_nt: TGTGCCAGTACCCCCCGAGAGGGATTGAGCACTGAAGCTTTCTTT
clone_size: -; d_call: TRBD1; j_call: TRBJ2-5; cdr3_length: 16; v_call: TRBV6-5; cdr3_aa: CASSYSDRGLGETQYF; cdr3_nt: TGTGCCAGCAGTTACTCCGACAGGGGGCTCGGTGAGACCCAGTACTTC
clone_size: -; d_call: TRBD1; j_call: TRBJ1-2; cdr3_length: 13; v_call: TRBV29-1; cdr3_aa: CSAWGQGVHGYTF; cdr3_nt: TGCAGCGCATGGGGACAGGGGGTGCATGGCTACACCTTC
clone_size: -; d_call: -; j_call: TRBJ2-1; cdr3_length: 15; v_call: TRBV10-3; cdr3_aa: CAISESRKGLNEQFF; cdr3_nt: TGTGCCATCAGTGAGTCCCGAAAAGGGCTCAATGAGCAGTTCTTC
clone_size: -; d_call: TRBD1; j_call: TRBJ1-1; cdr3_length: 14; v_call: TRBV19; cdr3_aa: CASTDRVGYTEAFF; cdr3_nt: TGTGCCAGTACCGACAGGGTGGGGTACACTGAAGCTTTCTTT
clone_size: -; d_call: -; j_call: TRBJ2-7; cdr3_length: 12; v_call: TRBV9; cdr3_aa: CASSAVRGEQYF; cdr3_nt: TGTGCCAGCAGCGCCGTGAGGGGAGAGCAGTACTTC
clone_size: -; d_call: -; j_call: TRBJ1-2; cdr3_length: 10; v_call: TRBV30; cdr3_aa: CAWSSGAYTF; cdr3_nt: TGTGCCTGGAGCTCCGGGGCCTACACCTTC
clone_size: -; d_call: TRBD2; j_call: TRBJ2-2; cdr3_length: 16; v_call: TRBV6-6; cdr3_aa: CASSYRAGGNTGELFF; cdr3_nt: TGTGCCAGCAGTTACCGGGCGGGGGGGAACACCGGGGAGCTGTTTTTT
clone_size: -; d_call: -; j_call: TRBJ1-1; cdr3_length: 14; v_call: TRBV5-4; cdr3_aa: CASSFGRDNTEAFF; cdr3_nt: TGTGCCAGCAGCTTTGGCAGGGACAACACTGAAGCTTTCTTT
clone_size: few; d_call: TRBD1; j_call: TRBJ1-2; cdr3_length: 13; v_call: TRBV18; cdr3_aa: CASSRDSNYGYTF; cdr3_nt: TGTGCCAGCTCACGGGACAGTAACTATGGCTACACCTTC
clone_size: -; d_call: -; j_call: TRBJ1-1; cdr3_length: 16; v_call: TRBV10-3; cdr3_aa: CAISEPSGRGNTEAFF; cdr3_nt: TGTGCCATCAGTGAGCCCTCGGGCCGCGGGAACACTGAAGCTTTCTTT
clone_size: -; d_call: TRBD1; j_call: TRBJ1-6; cdr3_length: 14; v_call: TRBV6-5; cdr3_aa: CASSRDRVRSPLHF; cdr3_nt: TGTGCCAGCAGTAGGGACAGGGTTCGGTCACCCCTCCACTTT
clone_size: once; d_call: -; j_call: TRBJ2-3; cdr3_length: 16; v_call: TRBV5-5; cdr3_aa: CASSLGQQVFTDTQYF; cdr3_nt: TGTGCCAGCAGCTTGGGGCAACAGGTCTTCACAGATACGCAGTATTTT
clone_size: -; d_call: -; j_call: TRBJ2-1; cdr3_length: 13; v_call: TRBV5-4; cdr3_aa: CASSLTGRGEQFF; cdr3_nt: TGTGCCAGCAGCTTAACAGGGAGGGGTGAGCAGTTCTTC
clone_size: -; d_call: -; j_call: TRBJ2-2; cdr3_length: 11; v_call: TRBV5-6; cdr3_aa: CASSLYGELFF; cdr3_nt: TGTGCCAGCAGCTTGTACGGGGAGCTGTTTTTT
clone_size: -; d_call: -; j_call: TRBJ1-2; cdr3_length: 14; v_call: TRBV6-1; cdr3_aa: CASSESRVVYGYTF; cdr3_nt: TGTGCCAGCAGTGAATCTAGGGTGGTCTATGGCTACACCTTC
clone_size: -; d_call: TRBD1; j_call: TRBJ1-6; cdr3_length: 14; v_call: TRBV7-6; cdr3_aa: CASSPRTGNSPLHF; cdr3_nt: TGTGCCAGCAGCCCCCGGACAGGGAATTCACCCCTCCACTTT
clone_size: -; d_call: -; j_call: TRBJ1-2; cdr3_length: 12; v_call: TRBV28; cdr3_aa: CASSLSDYGYTF; cdr3_nt: TGTGCCAGCAGTTTATCAGACTATGGCTACACCTTC
clone_size: -; d_call: -; j_call: TRBJ1-4; cdr3_length: 13; v_call: TRBV30; cdr3_aa: CAWGESPNEKLFF; cdr3_nt: TGTGCCTGGGGCGAGTCTCCTAATGAAAAACTGTTTTTT
clone_size: -; d_call: -; j_call: TRBJ1-1; cdr3_length: 13; v_call: TRBV30; cdr3_aa: CAWSIRGSSEAFF; cdr3_nt: TGTGCCTGGAGTATAAGGGGCTCAAGCGAAGCTTTCTTT
clone_size: -; d_call: -; j_call: TRBJ1-6; cdr3_length: 13; v_call: TRBV7-2; cdr3_aa: CASLSSYNSPLHF; cdr3_nt: TGTGCCAGCCTAAGCTCCTATAATTCACCCCTCCACTTT
clone_size: -; d_call: -; j_call: TRBJ1-5; cdr3_length: 14; v_call: TRBV4-1; cdr3_aa: CASSPNMVNQPQHF; cdr3_nt: TGCGCCAGCAGCCCTAATATGGTCAATCAGCCCCAGCATTTT
clone_size: -; d_call: TRBD2; j_call: TRBJ2-1; cdr3_length: 16; v_call: TRBV19; cdr3_aa: CASSKILAGGRSEQFF; cdr3_nt: TGTGCCAGTAGTAAAATACTAGCGGGGGGGCGTAGTGAGCAGTTCTTC
clone_size: -; d_call: TRBD1; j_call: TRBJ2-1; cdr3_length: 15; v_call: TRBV5-4; cdr3_aa: CASSPTGGTYNEQFF; cdr3_nt: TGTGCCAGCAGCCCCACAGGGGGCACCTACAATGAGCAGTTCTTC
clone_size: -; d_call: -; j_call: TRBJ2-1; cdr3_length: 12; v_call: TRBV5-1; cdr3_aa: CASSLTDNEQFF; cdr3_nt: TGCGCCAGCAGCTTGACCGACAATGAGCAGTTCTTC
clone_size: -; d_call: TRBD2; j_call: TRBJ2-1; cdr3_length: 17; v_call: TRBV7-6; cdr3_aa: CASSPRAEAGGRNEQFF; cdr3_nt: TGTGCCAGCAGCCCGAGGGCGGAAGCGGGGGGGCGTAATGAGCAGTTCTTC
clone_size: few; d_call: TRBD1; j_call: TRBJ1-1; cdr3_length: 15; v_call: TRBV6-5; cdr3_aa: CASSPNDRGWTEAFF; cdr3_nt: TGTGCCAGCAGTCCAAACGACAGGGGGTGGACTGAAGCTTTCTTT
clone_size: -; d_call: -; j_call: TRBJ2-7; cdr3_length: 14; v_call: TRBV5-6; cdr3_aa: CASSLGGSSYEQYF; cdr3_nt: TGTGCCAGCAGCTTGGGGGGCAGCTCCTACGAGCAGTACTTC
clone_size: -; d_call: TRBD1; j_call: TRBJ2-5; cdr3_length: 14; v_call: TRBV29-1; cdr3_aa: CSVEARTGGETQYF; cdr3_nt: TGCAGCGTTGAAGCCCGGACAGGGGGAGAGACCCAGTACTTC
clone_size: -; d_call: -; j_call: TRBJ2-3; cdr3_length: 17; v_call: TRBV4-1; cdr3_aa: CASSQPGWEGGTDTQYF; cdr3_nt: TGCGCCAGCAGCCAACCTGGCTGGGAGGGGGGCACAGATACGCAGTATTTT
clone_size: -; d_call: TRBD1; j_call: TRBJ1-2; cdr3_length: 14; v_call: TRBV7-2; cdr3_aa: CASSFGQGAYGYTF; cdr3_nt: TGTGCCAGCAGCTTTGGACAGGGGGCCTATGGCTACACCTTC